The clone carrying this T cell receptor (beta chain) has a single count. V shed 5 bases and J 8 bases; nucleotides not matched to a gene: 14. The germline gives CDR1 KGHSH, CDR2 LQKENI. CDR3 length: 15 amino acids. In the study's own analysis: Amplification from reference gene primers served as the basis for estimated nucleated cell counts. The table came from immunoSEQ multiplex PCR; TCRdb's copy has only in-frame clones and leaves some out. V, J and clone size derive from that table, while D and trimming were established from the DNA sequence. Seen here are tens of thousands of clones, 75% to 90% observed once, and the top ten hold roughly 4.5%. This sample is part of a study of blood T cell repertoires in COVID-19. At the level of the study: The United States, Italy and Spain were the sources of the acute and convalescent COVID-19 samples. The analysed material was cDNA or gDNA that came from T cells, B-cell-depleted T cells, or PBMCs.

The chain is built from TRBV18 and TRBJ1-2; 7 nucleotides match TRBD1. The sample consisted of peripheral blood. The TCR comes from a man in his 60s with acute or convalescent COVID-19. The CDR3, as DNA: TGTGCCAGCTCATACGACAGGGTGGCCATTGTGGGCTACACCTTC. Its protein is CASSYDRVAIVGYTF.